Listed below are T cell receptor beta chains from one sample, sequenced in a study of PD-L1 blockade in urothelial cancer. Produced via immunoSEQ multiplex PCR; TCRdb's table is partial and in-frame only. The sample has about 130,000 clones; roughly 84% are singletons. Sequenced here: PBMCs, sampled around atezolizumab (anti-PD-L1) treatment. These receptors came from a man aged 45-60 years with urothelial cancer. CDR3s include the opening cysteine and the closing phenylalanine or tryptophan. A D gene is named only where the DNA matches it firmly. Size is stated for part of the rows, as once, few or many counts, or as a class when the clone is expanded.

CASTGDKLGLHTEAFF	TGTGCCAGTACCGGTGACAAACTGGGCCTACACACTGAAGCTTTCTTT	TRBJ1-1	few	TRBV19	-
CASSDRASATEAFF	TGTGCCAGCAGCGACAGGGCATCGGCGACTGAAGCTTTCTTT	TRBJ1-1	-	TRBV9	-
CAISDPALTGNYEQYF	TGTGCCATCAGTGATCCCGCCCTAACAGGGAACTACGAGCAGTACTTC	TRBJ2-7	-	TRBV10-3	-
CASSVTGTDFYNEQFF	TGTGCCAGCAGCGTAACCGGGACAGATTTCTACAATGAGCAGTTCTTC	TRBJ2-1	-	TRBV9	TRBD1
CASRTTPRGTGELFF	TGTGCCAGCAGGACGACACCCAGGGGGACCGGGGAGCTGTTTTTT	TRBJ2-2	-	TRBV6-6	TRBD1
CASSQPDRGYNSPLHF	TGCGCCAGCAGCCAGCCGGACAGGGGATATAATTCACCCCTCCACTTT	TRBJ1-6	-	TRBV4-1	TRBD1
CASNPGGSSSYEQYF	TGTGCCAGCAACCCGGGGGGGTCATCCTCCTACGAGCAGTACTTC	TRBJ2-7	-	TRBV28	TRBD2
CAWSRGRGGTQYF	TGTGCCTGGAGTCGGGGGAGGGGAGGGACCCAGTACTTC	TRBJ2-5	few	TRBV30	TRBD2
CAWGQQSSNQPQHF	TGTGCCTGGGGCCAACAGTCAAGCAATCAGCCCCAGCATTTT	TRBJ1-5	-	TRBV30	-
CSSLYKGWGETQYF	TGCAGCTCTCTCTATAAGGGGTGGGGAGAGACCCAGTACTTC	TRBJ2-5	few	TRBV29-1	-
CASSKSSTSGNTIYF	TGTGCCAGCAGCAAGAGTAGTACCTCTGGAAACACCATATATTTT	TRBJ1-3	-	TRBV7-2	-
CASREVYEQYF	TGTGCCAGCAGAGAGGTCTACGAGCAGTACTTC	TRBJ2-7	-	TRBV21-1	-
CASSFEAGTEAFF	TGTGCCAGCAGCTTCGAAGCGGGGACTGAAGCTTTCTTT	TRBJ1-1	-	TRBV5-5	-
CASSLWDRVNQPQHF	TGTGCCAGCAGCTTGTGGGACAGGGTCAATCAGCCCCAGCATTTT	TRBJ1-5	-	TRBV7-9	TRBD1
CASSLADNNEQFF	TGTGCCAGCAGCTTAGCAGACAACAATGAGCAGTTCTTC	TRBJ2-1	-	TRBV7-3	-
CAISEYAGPDTQYF	TGTGCCATCAGTGAGTATGCGGGCCCAGATACGCAGTATTTT	TRBJ2-3	-	TRBV10-3	-
CASRVQGTGGSGYTF	TGTGCCAGCAGAGTACAAGGGACAGGGGGCTCTGGCTACACCTTC	TRBJ1-2	-	TRBV2	TRBD1
CSAFLDLEQFF	TGCAGTGCTTTCCTAGATCTTGAGCAGTTCTTC	TRBJ2-1	-	TRBV20-1	-
CASTGQGSIQETQYF	TGTGCCAGCACTGGGCAGGGTAGTATCCAAGAGACCCAGTACTTC	TRBJ2-5	-	TRBV6-1	-
CASSLRGTAAFF	TGTGCCAGCAGCTTGCGGGGGACGGCAGCTTTCTTT	TRBJ1-1	many	TRBV5-8	-
CASSIGTSGKTNEQFF	TGTGCCAGTAGTATCGGGACTAGCGGGAAGACCAATGAGCAGTTCTTC	TRBJ2-1	-	TRBV19	TRBD2
CASSPGTATYEQYF	TGTGCCAGCAGTCCGGGGACAGCAACCTACGAGCAGTACTTC	TRBJ2-7	few	TRBV7-6	TRBD1
CASSSGSYEQYF	TGCGCCAGCAGCTCCGGCTCCTACGAGCAGTACTTC	TRBJ2-7	-	TRBV5-1	-
CASSLGTGVRVGEQFF	TGCGCCAGCAGCTTGGGGACAGGGGTAAGGGTAGGTGAGCAGTTCTTC	TRBJ2-1	-	TRBV5-1	TRBD1
CASSFTGEITGELFF	TGTGCCAGCAGTTTTACAGGGGAAATCACCGGGGAGCTGTTTTTT	TRBJ2-2	-	TRBV28	TRBD1
CASSSVGLSYNEQFF	TGTGCCAGCAGCTCCGTCGGACTCTCCTACAATGAGCAGTTCTTC	TRBJ2-1	-	TRBV9	-
CASSLRGIVPRSSYEQYF	TGTGCCAGCAGCTTGAGGGGGATCGTCCCCAGGAGCTCCTACGAGCAGTACTTC	TRBJ2-7	-	TRBV5-4	-
CASSPGTSGSFYNEQFF	TGCGCCAGCAGCCCGGGCACTAGCGGGAGTTTCTACAATGAGCAGTTCTTC	TRBJ2-1	-	TRBV5-1	TRBD2
CAWEDGWGLGSPLHF	TGTGCCTGGGAAGACGGGTGGGGGCTCGGTTCACCCCTCCACTTT	TRBJ1-6	-	TRBV30	-
CASSLAGTNTGELFF	TGCGCCAGCAGCTTGGCGGGAACGAACACCGGGGAGCTGTTTTTT	TRBJ2-2	-	TRBV5-1	-
CAWSSRSTRDTQYF	TGTGCCTGGAGTTCCCGATCGACTAGAGATACGCAGTATTTT	TRBJ2-3	once	TRBV30	-
CASSQDRAAGPYNEQFF	TGCGCCAGCAGCCAAGACCGGGCGGCGGGACCCTACAATGAGCAGTTCTTC	TRBJ2-1	-	TRBV4-1	-
CASSPVRGNTGELFF	TGTGCCAGCAGCCCCGTTAGGGGCAACACCGGGGAGCTGTTTTTT	TRBJ2-2	-	TRBV11-2	-
CASSRRDHYNEQFF	TGTGCCAGCAGCAGGCGGGACCACTACAATGAGCAGTTCTTC	TRBJ2-1	-	TRBV9	-
CASSTAGGTVTYEQYF	TGTGCCAGTAGTACGGCCGGAGGGACAGTCACCTACGAGCAGTACTTC	TRBJ2-7	-	TRBV19	-
CASSLWGGGGYEQYF	TGTGCCAGCAGTTTATGGGGGGGAGGGGGATACGAGCAGTACTTC	TRBJ2-7	-	TRBV27	-
CASSLVWGQGIQETQYF	TGTGCCAGCAGCTTAGTCTGGGGACAGGGGATACAAGAGACCCAGTACTTC	TRBJ2-5	-	TRBV7-9	TRBD1
CASSYATGAREKLFF	TGTGCCAGCAGTTACGCGACAGGGGCAAGGGAAAAACTGTTTTTT	TRBJ1-4	-	TRBV6-5	TRBD1
CASSPLDRDYGYTF	TGTGCCAGCTCACCCTTGGACAGGGACTATGGCTACACCTTC	TRBJ1-2	-	TRBV18	TRBD1
CASSLRSAAIAKNIQYF	TGTGCCAGCAGCTTGAGGTCGGCGGCAATAGCCAAAAACATTCAGTACTTC	TRBJ2-4	-	TRBV5-6	-
CATSGETGTGYYGYTF	TGTGCCACTAGTGGAGAAACAGGGACGGGATACTATGGCTACACCTTC	TRBJ1-2	-	TRBV19	-
CASSIEGGSEQYF	TGTGCCAGTAGTATAGAAGGAGGGAGCGAGCAGTACTTC	TRBJ2-7	-	TRBV19	-
CASSLTANQPQHF	TGTGCCAGCAGCCTGACAGCCAATCAGCCCCAGCATTTT	TRBJ1-5	once	TRBV6-6	-
CASSVGGGQETQYF	TGTGCCAGCAGCGTAGGGGGGGGACAAGAGACCCAGTACTTC	TRBJ2-5	-	TRBV9	TRBD2
CASSLAPSNTGELFF	TGTGCCAGCAGCTTAGCCCCATCGAACACCGGGGAGCTGTTTTTT	TRBJ2-2	-	TRBV11-2	-
CASSGSSRAWGETQYF	TGTGCCAGCAGTGGGTCTAGCCGGGCCTGGGGTGAGACCCAGTACTTC	TRBJ2-5	-	TRBV6-1	-
CASGGSGGVEKLFF	TGTGCCAGTGGGGGGTCGGGGGGAGTTGAAAAACTGTTTTTT	TRBJ1-4	-	TRBV28	-
CASSSGYEQYF	TGTGCCAGCAGTTCGGGCTACGAGCAGTACTTC	TRBJ2-7	few	TRBV28	-
CASSQNGLAGYEQYF	TGCGCCAGCAGCCAAAACGGGCTAGCGGGGTACGAGCAGTACTTC	TRBJ2-7	-	TRBV4-1	TRBD2
CAWSRTSGGETQYF	TGTGCCTGGAGCCGGACTAGCGGTGGGGAGACCCAGTACTTC	TRBJ2-5	-	TRBV30	TRBD2
CASSLDPGGGYTF	TGTGCCAGCAGCTTAGACCCAGGGGGTGGCTACACCTTC	TRBJ1-2	-	TRBV7-3	TRBD1
CSPGQGNEQFF	TGCAGTCCCGGACAGGGGAATGAGCAGTTCTTC	TRBJ2-1	few	TRBV20-1	TRBD1
CASSLSTGTDTQYF	TGTGCCAGCAGCTTATCGACAGGCACAGATACGCAGTATTTT	TRBJ2-3	-	TRBV7-2	-